This record looks at one T cell receptor (beta chain) sequence and its context. This clonotype has at least ten counts. What antigen it recognizes has not been identified. Per-nucleotide qualities are absent, and no much larger clonotype sits a single base away. The CDR3 runs 14 amino acids, cysteine and phenylalanine included. The kept DNA is CDR3 alone, 42 bases in frame from the first base. V drops 0 bases and J drops 7 bases, leaving 16 bases in between. Per the germline V gene, SQVTM is the CDR1 and ANQGSEA is the CDR2. The data stem from a study of T cells in Graves' hyperthyroidism and ophthalmopathy (dated by TCRdb to 2018 to 2020). General notes on the study: Peripheral blood was collected at initial diagnosis, before any treatment. A discovery cohort of roughly 100 patients, approximately 44 with Graves' ophthalmopathy and 55 to 60 with stable Graves' hyperthyroidism, was used to find distinguishing TCR V-J signatures. An independent validation cohort of about 20 hyperthyroidism patients and approximately 16 patients who later progressed to ophthalmopathy tested prospective prediction of ophthalmopathy. For training and testing, the 100 or so patients in the discovery cohort were randomly divided in a 7:3 ratio. In six Graves' hyperthyroidism patients, the study also compared T-cell repertoires from thyroid tissue with T-cell repertoires from blood. Once sampling was done, hyperthyroidism patients were given methimazole at a starting dose of 30 mg daily, whereas ophthalmopathy patients were given high-dose intravenous methylprednisolone. TCR Vbeta CDR3 sequencing of 135 peripheral blood samples (approximately 44 ophthalmopathy, 70 to 85 hyperthyroidism and roughly 17 progressor patients) is reported in the paper. General conclusions and limits of the study: Most expanded thyroid clonotypes (frequency above 0.001) were also detected in blood, a finding suggesting that blood repertoires may reflect thyroid immune responses. In validation, the model predicted progression to ophthalmopathy with 55% to 71% sensitivity and less than 80% specificity, a median of about 6 months before onset. No statistical method was used to fix the sample size in advance, and group allocation was not hidden from the investigators. In cross-validation, a model built on a 13 V-J signature told ophthalmopathy apart from stable hyperthyroidism with approximately 90% sensitivity and roughly 83% specificity, and in testing the same model reached 80%/75%.

The TCR beta CDR3 regions were amplified from the RNA transcripts. The TCR CDR3 was subjected to a first round of RT-PCR using the HTBI primer set and the Qiagen OneStep RT-PCR kit. The libraries were constructed in a second round of multiplex PCR and then size-selected and purified. Sequencing of the libraries was done on an Illumina HiSeq2000 using paired-end 100 bp reads. As for the authors' bioinformatics: SOAPnuke was used to process the raw data, with reads discarded if the reads contained adapters or uncalled bases, had a mean Phred below 15, or lacked an exact constant-primer or identifier match. High-quality paired reads were merged using COPE v1.2.5, and each unique nucleotide sequence was defined as a clonotype. Clonotypes were aligned to IMGT TRBV, TRBD and TRBJ reference segments using MiTCR v1.1. The analysis was restricted to V-J combinations with a frequency above 0.0001, which together covered 99.2% of the repertoires. A TCS score was defined as the ratio between F50 (clonal expansion) and ExV (chaos), using BLOSUM62-based TCRdist between CDR3 peptides within each V-J. Welch's t-statistics and random forest reduced 514 V-J features to about 13, which were used in a naive Bayes classifier (R e1071). TCRdb took the public reads, trimmed them with fastp at Q25, ran MiXCR for clone calling and kept in-frame beta chains. Each entry merges the rows of one CDR3 protein and shows their most common DNA and genes. TCRdb's processing, not the authors' own work, is the source of the V and J calls. The sample records about 600,000 distinct CDR3 sequences, 13% to 15% of which are singletons. The ten largest clones take up roughly 7% of the sample.

In the ophthalmopathy patients, disease was moderately to severely active, with a Clinical Activity Score of 3 or more, a NOSPECS grade of 4 or more, and a duration of less than 3 months. Exclusion was applied to patients with uncontrolled infections, other autoimmune diseases, pregnancy or lactation. Diagnoses relied on clinical symptoms, serum thyroxine and TRAb, thyroid ultrasound and orbital computed tomography. PBMCs were isolated from 8 to 10 ml of fresh peripheral blood by Ficoll-Paque density gradient centrifugation. Total RNA was extracted with Trizol reagent, and quality was checked on an Agilent 2100 Bioanalyzer.

The clonotype originates from a woman under 30 with Graves' ophthalmopathy. The material sequenced was blood. The rearrangement combines TRBV29-1 with TRBJ2-7; a weak D assignment points to TRBD2 (6 bases agree). The CDR3 in this case is CSVEEAKGRYEQYF. The nucleotides are TGCAGCGTTGAAGAGGCGAAAGGGAGGTATGAGCAGTACTTC.